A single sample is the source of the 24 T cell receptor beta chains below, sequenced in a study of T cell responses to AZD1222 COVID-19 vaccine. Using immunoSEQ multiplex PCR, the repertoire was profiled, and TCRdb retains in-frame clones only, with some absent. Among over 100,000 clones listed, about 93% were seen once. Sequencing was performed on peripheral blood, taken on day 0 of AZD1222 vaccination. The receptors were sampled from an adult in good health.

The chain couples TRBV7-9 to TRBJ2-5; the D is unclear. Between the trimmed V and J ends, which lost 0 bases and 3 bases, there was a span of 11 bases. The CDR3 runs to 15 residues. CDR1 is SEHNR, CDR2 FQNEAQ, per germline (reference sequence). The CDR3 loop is CASSLAFAVEETQYF. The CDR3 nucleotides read TGTGCCAGCAGCTTAGCGTTTGCAGTGGAAGAGACCCAGTACTTC.

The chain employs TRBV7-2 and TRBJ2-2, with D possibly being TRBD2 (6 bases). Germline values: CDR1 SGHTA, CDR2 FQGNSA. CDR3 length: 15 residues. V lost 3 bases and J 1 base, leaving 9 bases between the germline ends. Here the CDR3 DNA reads TGTGCCAGCAGCTTGGAGGGGCAGAACACCGGGGAGCTGTTTTTT. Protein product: CASSLEGQNTGELFF.

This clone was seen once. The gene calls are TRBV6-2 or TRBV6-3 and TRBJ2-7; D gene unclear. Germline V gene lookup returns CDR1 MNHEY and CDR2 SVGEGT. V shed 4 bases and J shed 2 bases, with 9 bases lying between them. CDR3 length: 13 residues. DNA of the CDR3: TGTGCCAGCAGTTTTGGCAGGACCTACGAGCAGTACTTC. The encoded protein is CASSFGRTYEQYF.

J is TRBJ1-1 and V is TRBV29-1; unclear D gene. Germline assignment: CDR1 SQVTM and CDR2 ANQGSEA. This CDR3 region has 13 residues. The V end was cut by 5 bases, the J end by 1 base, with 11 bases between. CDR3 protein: CSVRRTGNTEAFF. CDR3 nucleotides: TGCAGCGTTCGTAGGACGGGGAACACTGAAGCTTTCTTT.

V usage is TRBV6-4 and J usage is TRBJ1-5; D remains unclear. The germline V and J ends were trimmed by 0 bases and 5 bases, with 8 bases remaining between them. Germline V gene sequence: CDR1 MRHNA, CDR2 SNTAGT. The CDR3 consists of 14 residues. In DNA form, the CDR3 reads TGTGCCAGCAGTGACTCTGAGGAATATCAGCCCCAGCATTTT. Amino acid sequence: CASSDSEEYQPQHF.

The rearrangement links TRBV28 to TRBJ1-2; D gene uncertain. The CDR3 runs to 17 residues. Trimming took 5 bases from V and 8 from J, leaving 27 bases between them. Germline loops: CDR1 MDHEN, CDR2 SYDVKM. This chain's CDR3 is CASSPTQDSAWADGYTF. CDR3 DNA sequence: TGTGCCAGCAGTCCCACCCAGGACTCGGCCTGGGCGGACGGCTACACCTTC.

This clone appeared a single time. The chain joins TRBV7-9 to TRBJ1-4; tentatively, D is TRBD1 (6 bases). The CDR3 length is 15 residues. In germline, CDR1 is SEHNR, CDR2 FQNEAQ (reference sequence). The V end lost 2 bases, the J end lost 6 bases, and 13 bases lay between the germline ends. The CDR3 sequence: CASSLLSGADEKLFF. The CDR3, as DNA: TGTGCCAGCAGCTTATTATCAGGGGCCGATGAAAAACTGTTTTTT.

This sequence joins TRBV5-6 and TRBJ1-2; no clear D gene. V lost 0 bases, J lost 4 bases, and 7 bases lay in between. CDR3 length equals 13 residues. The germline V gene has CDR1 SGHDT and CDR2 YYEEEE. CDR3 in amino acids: CASSLVRTYGYTF. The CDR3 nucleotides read TGTGCCAGCAGCTTGGTACGGACCTATGGCTACACCTTC.

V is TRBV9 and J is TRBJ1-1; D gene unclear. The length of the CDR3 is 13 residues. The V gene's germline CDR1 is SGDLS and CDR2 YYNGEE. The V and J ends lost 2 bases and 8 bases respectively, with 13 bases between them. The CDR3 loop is CASSVYPATEAFF. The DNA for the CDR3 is TGTGCCAGCAGCGTCTACCCAGCAACGGAAGCTTTCTTT.

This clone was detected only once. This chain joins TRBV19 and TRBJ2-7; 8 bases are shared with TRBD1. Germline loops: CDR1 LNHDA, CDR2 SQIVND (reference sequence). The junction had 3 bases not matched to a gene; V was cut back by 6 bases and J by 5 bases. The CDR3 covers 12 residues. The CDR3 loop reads CASRGQVNEQYF. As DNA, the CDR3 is TGTGCCAGTAGGGGACAGGTGAACGAGCAGTACTTC.

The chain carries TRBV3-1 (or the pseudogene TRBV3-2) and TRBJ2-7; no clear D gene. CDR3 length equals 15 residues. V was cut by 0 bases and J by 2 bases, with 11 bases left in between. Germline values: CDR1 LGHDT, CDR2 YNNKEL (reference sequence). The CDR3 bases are TGTGCCAGCAGCCAAGATGGCCGGGCAACCTACGAGCAGTACTTC. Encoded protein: CASSQDGRATYEQYF.

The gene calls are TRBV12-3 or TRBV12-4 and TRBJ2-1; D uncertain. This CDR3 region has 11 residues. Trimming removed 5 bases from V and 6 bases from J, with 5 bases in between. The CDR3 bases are TGTGCCAGCAGTCTCCGCAATGAGCAGTTCTTC. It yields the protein CASSLRNEQFF.

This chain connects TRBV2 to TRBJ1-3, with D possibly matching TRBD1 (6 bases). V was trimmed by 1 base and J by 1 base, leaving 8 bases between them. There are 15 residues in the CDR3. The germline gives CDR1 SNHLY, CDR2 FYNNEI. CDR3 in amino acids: CASSEDRVSGNTIYF. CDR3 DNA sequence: TGTGCCAGCAGTGAAGACAGGGTGTCTGGAAACACCATATATTTT.

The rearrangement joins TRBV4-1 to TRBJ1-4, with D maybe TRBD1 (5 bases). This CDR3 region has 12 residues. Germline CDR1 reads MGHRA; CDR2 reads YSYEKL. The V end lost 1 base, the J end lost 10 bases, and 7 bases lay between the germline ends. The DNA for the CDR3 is TGCGCCAGCAGCCAAGGGGGGGGAAAACTGTTTTTT. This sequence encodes CASSQGGGKLFF.

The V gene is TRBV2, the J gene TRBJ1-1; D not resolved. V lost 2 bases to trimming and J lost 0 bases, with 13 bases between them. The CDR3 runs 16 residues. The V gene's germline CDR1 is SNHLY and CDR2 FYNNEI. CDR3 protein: CASSEPTHGVNTEAFF. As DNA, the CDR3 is TGTGCCAGCAGTGAACCGACCCATGGGGTGAACACTGAAGCTTTCTTT. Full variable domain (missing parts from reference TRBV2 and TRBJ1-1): EPEVTQTPSHQVTQMGQEVILRCVPISNHLYFYWYRQILGQKVEFLVSFYNNEISEKSEIFDDQFSVERPDGSNFTLKIRSTKLEDSAMYFCASSEPTHGVNTEAFFGQGTRLTVV.

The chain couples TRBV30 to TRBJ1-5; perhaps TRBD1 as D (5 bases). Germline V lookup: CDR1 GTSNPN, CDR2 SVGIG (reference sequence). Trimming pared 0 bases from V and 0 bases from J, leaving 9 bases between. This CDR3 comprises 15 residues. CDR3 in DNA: TGTGCCTGGAGTGTACGAGGGGTTAGCAATCAGCCCCAGCATTTT. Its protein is CAWSVRGVSNQPQHF.

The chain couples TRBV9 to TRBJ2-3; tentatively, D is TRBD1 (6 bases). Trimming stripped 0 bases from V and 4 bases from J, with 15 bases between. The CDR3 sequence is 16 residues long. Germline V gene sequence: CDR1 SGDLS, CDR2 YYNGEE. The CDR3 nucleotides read TGTGCCAGCAGCGTAGTTTCGGGACAAGGCGCAGATACGCAGTATTTT. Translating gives CASSVVSGQGADTQYF.

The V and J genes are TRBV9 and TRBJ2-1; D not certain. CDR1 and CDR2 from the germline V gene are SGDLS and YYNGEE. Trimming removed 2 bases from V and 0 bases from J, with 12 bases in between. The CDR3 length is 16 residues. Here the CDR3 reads CASSVGDRSSYNEQFF. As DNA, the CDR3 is TGTGCCAGCAGCGTCGGCGACCGTAGCTCCTACAATGAGCAGTTCTTC.

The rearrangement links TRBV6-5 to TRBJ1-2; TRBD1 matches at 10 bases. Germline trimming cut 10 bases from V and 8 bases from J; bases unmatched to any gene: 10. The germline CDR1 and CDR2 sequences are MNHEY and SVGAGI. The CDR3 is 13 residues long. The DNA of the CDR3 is TGTGCCACCAGAGACAGGGGGCGACGAGGCTACACCTTC. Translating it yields CATRDRGRRGYTF.

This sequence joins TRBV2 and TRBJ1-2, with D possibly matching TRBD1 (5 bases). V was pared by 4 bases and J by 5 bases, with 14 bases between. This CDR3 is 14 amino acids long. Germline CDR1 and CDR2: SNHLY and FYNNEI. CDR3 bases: TGTGCCAGCAGTGCAGGGAGTTTTCGGTATGGCTACACCTTC. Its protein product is CASSAGSFRYGYTF.

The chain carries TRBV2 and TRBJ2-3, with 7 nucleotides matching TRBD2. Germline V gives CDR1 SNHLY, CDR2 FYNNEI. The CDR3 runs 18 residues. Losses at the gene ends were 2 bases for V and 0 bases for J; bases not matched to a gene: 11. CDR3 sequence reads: CASSELLAPTYSTDTQYF. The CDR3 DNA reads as TGTGCCAGCAGTGAACTACTAGCGCCTACTTACAGCACAGATACGCAGTATTTT.

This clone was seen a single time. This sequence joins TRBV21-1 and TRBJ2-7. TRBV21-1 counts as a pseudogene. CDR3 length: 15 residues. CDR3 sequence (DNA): TGTGCCAGCAGCAAAGAGAAGAGGGGCCGGGGTGAGCAGTACTTC. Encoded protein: CASSKEKRGRGEQYF.

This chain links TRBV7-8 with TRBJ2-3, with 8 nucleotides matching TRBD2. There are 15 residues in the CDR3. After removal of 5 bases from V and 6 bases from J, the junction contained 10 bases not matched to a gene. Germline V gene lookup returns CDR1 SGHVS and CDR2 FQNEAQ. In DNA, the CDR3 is TGTGCCAGCAGCCCCCAGACTAGCGTTAAGGATACGCAGTATTTT. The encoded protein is CASSPQTSVKDTQYF.

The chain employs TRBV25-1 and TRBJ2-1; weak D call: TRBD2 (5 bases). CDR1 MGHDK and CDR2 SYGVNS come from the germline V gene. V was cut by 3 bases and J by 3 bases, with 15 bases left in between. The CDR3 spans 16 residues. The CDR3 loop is CASSDSASRNYNEQFF. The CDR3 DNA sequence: TGTGCCAGCAGTGATTCGGCTAGCCGAAACTACAATGAGCAGTTCTTC.